Presented here are 3 T cell receptor beta chains from one specimen sequenced in a study of graft-versus-host responses after intestinal transplantation. The repertoire was sequenced with immunoSEQ multiplex PCR; TCRdb's copy has only in-frame clones and lacks some. The sample includes over 65,000 clones, approximately 90% of them seen just once. The antigens for these receptors are not known. The sequencing used unstimulated CD8+ T cells sorted from spleen or lymph node cells, collected before transplant. The receptors stem from a human donor who was the organ donor for an intestinal transplant.

The V and J genes are TRBV7-2 and TRBJ2-7; 7 bases fit TRBD2. CDR1 and CDR2 (germline): SGHTA, FQGNSA. The CDR3 is made up of 13 amino acids. The trim removed 5 bases at V and 7 bases at J, leaving 8 bases unmatched. The CDR3 DNA reads TGTGCCAGCAGCCTAGAGCCGGGGGGAGAGCAGTACTTC. It codes for CASSLEPGGEQYF.

This chain connects TRBV6-6 to TRBJ1-2; D remains ambiguous. CDR1 MNHNY and CDR2 SVGAGI come from the germline V gene (reference sequence). CDR3 length equals 13 residues. Trimming took off 0 bases at V and 3 bases at J, with 5 bases between the two ends. The DNA for the CDR3 is TGTGCCAGCAGTTACTCAGGGTACTATGGCTACACCTTC. Encoded protein: CASSYSGYYGYTF.

This sequence joins TRBV19 and TRBJ1-5; D is ambiguous. CDR3 length: 12 amino acids. Germline V CDR1 and CDR2: LNHDA, SQIVND (reference sequence). Trimming removed 3 bases at V and 15 bases at J, with 15 bases between. CDR3 loop: CASSIAAEARHF. The CDR3 DNA follows: TGTGCCAGTAGTATTGCGGCTGAGGCCCGGCATTTT.